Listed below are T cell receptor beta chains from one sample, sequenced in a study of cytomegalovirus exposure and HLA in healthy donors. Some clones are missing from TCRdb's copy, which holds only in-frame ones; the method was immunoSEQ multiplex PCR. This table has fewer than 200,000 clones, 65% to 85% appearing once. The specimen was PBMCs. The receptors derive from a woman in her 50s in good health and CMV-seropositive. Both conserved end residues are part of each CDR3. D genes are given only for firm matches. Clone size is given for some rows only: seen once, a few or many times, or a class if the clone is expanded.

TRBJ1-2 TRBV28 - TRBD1 TGTGCCACCTGGTCGCCGGGACAGATCTATGGCTACACCTTC CATWSPGQIYGYTF
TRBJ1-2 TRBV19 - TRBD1 TGTGCCAGTAGTACGACAGGGGATGCTGGCTACACCTTC CASSTTGDAGYTF
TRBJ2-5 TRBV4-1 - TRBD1 TGCGCCAGCAGCCAATCGACAGGGGGAATAGGAGAGACCCAGTACTTC CASSQSTGGIGETQYF
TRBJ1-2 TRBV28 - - TGTGCCGGGGGGGGTGGGGTGGGGTATGGCTACACCTTC CAGGGGVGYGYTF
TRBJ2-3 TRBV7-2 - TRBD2 TGTGCCAGCAGCTCCCGGACTAGCGGGAGTAGGACAGATACGCAGTATTTT CASSSRTSGSRTDTQYF
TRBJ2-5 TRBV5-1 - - TGCGCCAGCAGCTTGGACGACTCGGAGACCCAGTACTTC CASSLDDSETQYF
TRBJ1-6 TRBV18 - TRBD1 TGTGCCAGCTCACCGGACAGGGGTGATAATTCACCCCTCCACTTT CASSPDRGDNSPLHF
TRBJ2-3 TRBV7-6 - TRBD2 TGTGCCAGCAGCTTATTGAGCGGGAGGGTTCCAGAAACGCAGTATTTT CASSLLSGRVPETQYF
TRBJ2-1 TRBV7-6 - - TGTGCCAGCAGCTTCTTGCAGGCCTCCTACAATGAGCAGTTCTTC CASSFLQASYNEQFF
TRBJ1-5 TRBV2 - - TGTGCCAGCAGTGCCACGGGGCCCCAGCATTTT CASSATGPQHF
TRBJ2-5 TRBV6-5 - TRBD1 TGTGCCAGCAGTTTACAGGGGCAGGGTGGGAAGCAGTACTTC CASSLQGQGGKQYF
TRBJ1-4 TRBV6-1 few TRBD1 TGTGCCAGCAGGCCTACAGGGGTTGATAATGAAAAACTGTTTTTT CASRPTGVDNEKLFF
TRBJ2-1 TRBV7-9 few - TGTGCCAGCAGCCCCCGGGGTGAGCAGTTCTTC CASSPRGEQFF
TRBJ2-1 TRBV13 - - TGTGCCAGCAGCTTAGTTCGGCAGGGTCCCTACAATGAGCAGTTCTTC CASSLVRQGPYNEQFF
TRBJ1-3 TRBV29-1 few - TGCAGCGTAGAACAGAACTCTGGAAACACCATATATTTT CSVEQNSGNTIYF
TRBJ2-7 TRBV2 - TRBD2 TGTGCCAGCAGGGCGGGACTAGCGGGAGTAGGCGAGCAGTACTTC CASRAGLAGVGEQYF
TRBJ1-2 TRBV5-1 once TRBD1 TGCGCCAGCAGCTTGGGGGACAGGGGAGTCTATGGCTACACCTTC CASSLGDRGVYGYTF
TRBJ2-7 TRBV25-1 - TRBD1 TGTGCCAGCAGTGAATCGGACAGGAGCTACGAGCAGTACTTC CASSESDRSYEQYF
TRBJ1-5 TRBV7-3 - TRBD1 TGTGCCAGCAGCCCCCAAGGTGGGGACAGCCCGCTGCATTTT CASSPQGGDSPLHF
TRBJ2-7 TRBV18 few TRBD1 TGTGCCAGCTCACGCGAGACAGGGCAATACGAGCAGTACTTC CASSRETGQYEQYF
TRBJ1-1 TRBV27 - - TGTGCCAGCAGCTACAGGACGGGGAACACTGAAGCTTTCTTT CASSYRTGNTEAFF
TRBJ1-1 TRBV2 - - TGTGCCAGCAGCGACAGGGAAGCTTTCTTT CASSDREAFF
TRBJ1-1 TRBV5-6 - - TGTGCCAGCAGCTTAGGAGGGAAGGGCTGGACTGAAGCTTTCTTT CASSLGGKGWTEAFF
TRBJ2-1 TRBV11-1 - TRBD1 TGTGCCAGCAGCCAACAAACAGGGGGGGAGCAGTTCTTC CASSQQTGGEQFF
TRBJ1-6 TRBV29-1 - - TGCAGCTCGCGCCTCTCACCCCTCCACTTT CSSRLSPLHF
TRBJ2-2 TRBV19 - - TGTGCCAGTAGTAGTCTCGGCGGGGAGCTGTTTTTT CASSSLGGELFF
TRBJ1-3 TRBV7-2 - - TGTGCCAGCAGCTTAGAACGGTACTCTGGAAACACCATATATTTT CASSLERYSGNTIYF
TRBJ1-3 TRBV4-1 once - TGCGCCAGCAAGTTAGAACAGGGTGTAAACACCATATATTTT CASKLEQGVNTIYF
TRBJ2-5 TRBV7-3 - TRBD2 TGTGCCAGCAGCTTAGGGGCGGGGGGGCCCCGGGAGACCCAGTACTTC CASSLGAGGPRETQYF
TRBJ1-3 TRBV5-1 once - TGCGCCAGCAGCTCGACAGGAAACACCATATATTTT CASSSTGNTIYF
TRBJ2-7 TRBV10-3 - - TGTGCCATCAGTGACTACCTCTCTTACTACGAGCAGTACTTC CAISDYLSYYEQYF
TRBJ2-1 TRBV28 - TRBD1 TGTGCCAGCAGCCGAACCGGGACAGGGTTGTCCGAGCAGTTCTTC CASSRTGTGLSEQFF
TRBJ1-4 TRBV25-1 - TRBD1 TGTGCCAGCAGTGACCGGACAGGGGGTGAAAAACTGTTTTTT CASSDRTGGEKLFF
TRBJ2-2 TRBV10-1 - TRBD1 TGCGCCAGCGGAGGACAGGGGCTCACCGGGGAGCTGTTTTTT CASGGQGLTGELFF
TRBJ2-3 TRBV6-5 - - TGTGCCAGCAGTTACGACAGAAGCACAGATACGCAGTATTTT CASSYDRSTDTQYF
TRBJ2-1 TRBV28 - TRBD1 TGTGCCAGCAGAGCGCAGGGGGACAATGAGCAGTTCTTC CASRAQGDNEQFF
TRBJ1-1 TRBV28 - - TGTGCCAGCAGTTCCCCCGGCGGACTGGGTTGGTACACTGAAGCTTTCTTT CASSSPGGLGWYTEAFF
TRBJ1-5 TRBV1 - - TGCACCAGCAGCCACAGAAGGAGGGGGCGCCCGGGTCAGCCCCAGCATTTT CTSSHRRRGRPGQPQHF
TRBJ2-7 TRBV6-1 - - TGTGCCAGCAGTGGGGACCTGGGAGGCGAGCAGTACTTC CASSGDLGGEQYF
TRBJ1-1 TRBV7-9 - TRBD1 TGTTCCAGCAGCTTGGAACAGGGGAAAGCTTTCTTT CSSSLEQGKAFF
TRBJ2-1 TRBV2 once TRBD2 TGTGCCAGCAGTGAGGCACTAGCGGGAGGGGGTGAGCAGTTCTTC CASSEALAGGGEQFF
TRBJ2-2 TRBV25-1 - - TGTGCCAGTACCCTATCGGGGGTATCCGGGGAGCTGTTTTTT CASTLSGVSGELFF
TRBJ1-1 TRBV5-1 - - TGCGCCAGCAGCTTCGGGAAAAAAGCTTTCTTT CASSFGKKAFF
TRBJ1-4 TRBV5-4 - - TGTGCCAGCAGCTTGGCCGGGGGGAATGAAAAACTGTTTTTT CASSLAGGNEKLFF
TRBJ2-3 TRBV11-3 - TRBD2 TGTGCCAGCAGCTCCAGACTAGCGGGGGGACTCACAGATACGCAGTATTTT CASSSRLAGGLTDTQYF
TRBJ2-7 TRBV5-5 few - TGTGCCAGAAGCGTCTCGTACTTC CARSVSYF
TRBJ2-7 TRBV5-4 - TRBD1 TGTGCCAGCAGCATCGACAGGGGGCACTACGAGCAGTACTTC CASSIDRGHYEQYF
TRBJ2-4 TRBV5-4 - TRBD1 TGTGCCAGCAGCACCGGACAGGTGAACATTCAGTACTTC CASSTGQVNIQYF
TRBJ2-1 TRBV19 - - TGTGCCAGTACTAGCGCCGATGGGTACAATGAGCAGTTCTTC CASTSADGYNEQFF
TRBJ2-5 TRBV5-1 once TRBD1 TGCGCCAGCAGCTGGGGACAGGGCCCCCCGGAGACCCAGTACTTC CASSWGQGPPETQYF
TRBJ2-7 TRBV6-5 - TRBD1 TGTGCCAGCAAAAACCCCTTAACAGGGGACGAGCAGTACTTC CASKNPLTGDEQYF
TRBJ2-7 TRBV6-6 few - TGTGCCAGCAGCCTACTTAGGGGCCACGAGCAGTACTTC CASSLLRGHEQYF
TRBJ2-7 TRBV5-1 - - TGCGCCAGCAGCTTGGCCCTAGGAACCTCCTACGAGCAGTACTTC CASSLALGTSYEQYF
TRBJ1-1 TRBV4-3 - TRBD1 TGCGCCAGCAGCCCCCAGGGGGAGAACACTGAAGCTTTCTTT CASSPQGENTEAFF
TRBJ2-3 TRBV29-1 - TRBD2 TGCAGCGTTGGGTCGACTAGCGGGGAGAACACAGATACGCAGTATTTT CSVGSTSGENTDTQYF